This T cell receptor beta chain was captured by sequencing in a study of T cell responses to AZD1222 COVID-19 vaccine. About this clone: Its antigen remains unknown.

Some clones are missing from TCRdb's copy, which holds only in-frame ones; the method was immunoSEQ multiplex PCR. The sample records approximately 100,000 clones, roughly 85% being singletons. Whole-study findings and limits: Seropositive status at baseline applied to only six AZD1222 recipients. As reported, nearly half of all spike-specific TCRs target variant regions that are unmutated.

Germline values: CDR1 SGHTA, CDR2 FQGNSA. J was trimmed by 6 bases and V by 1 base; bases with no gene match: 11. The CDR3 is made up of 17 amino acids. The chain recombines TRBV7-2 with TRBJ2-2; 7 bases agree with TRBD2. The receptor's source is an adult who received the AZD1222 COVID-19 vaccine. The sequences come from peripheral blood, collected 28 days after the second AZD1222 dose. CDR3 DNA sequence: TGTGCCAGCAGCTTAGTGGGCAGCGGGGCCGGGGCCGGGGAGCTGTTTTTT. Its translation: CASSLVGSGAGAGELFF.